This T cell receptor (beta chain) was sequenced in a study of T cell clones after liver transplantation. Study at large: Draws occurred before transplant, before withdrawal, and after complete or failed withdrawal.

The table came from immunoSEQ multiplex PCR; TCRdb's copy has only in-frame clones and leaves some out. The sample shows around 70,000 clones, 92% of them seen only once. This clone was seen a handful of times. Per germline, CDR1 KGHSH and CDR2 LQKENI. CDR3 size: 16 residues. V lost 3 bases and J lost 2; bases outside the gene matches: 5. This sequence originates from a human patient who received a liver transplant. A share of the T cells may be of graft donor origin. Here the sequenced sample was CD4+ T cells from blood, taken less than 26 months after liver transplant. The V gene is TRBV18, the J gene TRBJ2-3, with TRBD2 matching over 10 bases. The CDR3 region has the DNA TGTGCCAGCTCACCGCCTAGCGGGGGCCTCACAGATACGCAGTATTTT. Its translation is CASSPPSGGLTDTQYF.